This T cell receptor beta chain was captured by sequencing in a study of cytomegalovirus exposure and HLA in healthy donors. Study at large: HLA-typed donors contributed some 77 million unique TCRs, which were held in an early data release. Genotyping showed 75% to 90% of some 400 donors falling in the Caucasian-associated ancestry cluster.

The PCR ran on 60 Vbeta and 13 Jbeta primers. The data were produced by immunoSEQ multiplex PCR, yet TCRdb's version contains in-frame clones alone and is incomplete. Among over 100,000 clones, roughly 73% were seen once, and the ten largest hold around 0.95%. Study conclusions and caveats: According to a later analysis, donors in an Asian-associated ancestry cluster reportedly had fewer N-insertions than the roughly 720-donor mean. As was reported, the HLA-A and HLA-B alleles of most subjects were accurately predicted from TCR beta sequences.

As for this clone: Antigen unknown.

V gave up 3 bases and J gave up 11 bases, with 11 bases separating them. CDR1 is KGHSH and CDR2 is LQKENI in the germline V gene. The CDR3 sequence is 13 residues long. The J gene is TRBJ1-6, the V gene TRBV18; D is uncertain. Sequencing input: PBMCs. The source is a young woman in good health and CMV-seronegative. CDR3 region: CASSPDARPPLHF. The CDR3 nucleotides read TGTGCCAGCTCACCTGATGCGAGGCCACCCCTCCACTTT.